This TCR beta chain comes out of a study of shared clonotypes between healthy human individuals. Broader study findings: The diversity represented, both genetic and in exposure history, was limited by few donors. Generally, naive subsets (rather than memory subsets) showed larger estimated richness. Several donors shared approximately 5% of their naive CD4 clonotypes.

Cells designated naive CD8 were CD45RO-negative and were positively selected for CCR7, with terminally differentiated effector memory CD45RA+ cells excluded. The donors were all Caucasian adults (living in Nashville, Tennessee). The protocol was immunoSEQ multiplex PCR, while the TCRdb copy is restricted to in-frame clones and leaves out a portion. The sample carries about 2 million clones, less than 95% recorded once. In regard to this clone: Its matching antigen is unknown.

The receptor was derived from a man aged 18 to 30 in good health. The sequenced sample was naive CD8+ T cells sorted from blood.

DNA for the CDR3: TGTGCCAGCAGTTTAATCCCTAGGCAGGGATCCTACGAGCAGTACTTC. Its translation is CASSLIPRQGSYEQYF. The chain uses TRBV27 and TRBJ2-7; a weak D match, TRBD1 (5 bases). V lost 2 bases and J 1 base, leaving 15 bases between the germline ends. CDR1 is MNHEY, CDR2 SMNVEV, per germline (reference sequence). CDR3 size: 16 residues.